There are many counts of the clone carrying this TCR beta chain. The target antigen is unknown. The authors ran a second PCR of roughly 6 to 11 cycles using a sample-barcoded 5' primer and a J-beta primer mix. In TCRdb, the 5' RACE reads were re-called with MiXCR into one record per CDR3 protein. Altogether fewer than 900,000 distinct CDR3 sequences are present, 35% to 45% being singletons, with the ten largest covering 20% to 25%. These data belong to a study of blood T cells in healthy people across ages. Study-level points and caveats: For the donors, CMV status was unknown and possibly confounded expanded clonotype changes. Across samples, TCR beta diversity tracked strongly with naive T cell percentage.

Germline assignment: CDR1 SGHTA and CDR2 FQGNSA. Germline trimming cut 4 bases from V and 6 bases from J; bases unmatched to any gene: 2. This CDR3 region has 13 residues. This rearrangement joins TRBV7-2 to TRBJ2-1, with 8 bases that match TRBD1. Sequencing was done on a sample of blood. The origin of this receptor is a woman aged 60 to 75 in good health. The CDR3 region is CASSSDRGNEQFF. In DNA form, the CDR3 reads TGTGCCAGCAGCTCCGACAGGGGCAATGAGCAGTTCTTC.